A single sample gave rise to the 17 T cell receptor beta chains below, sequenced in a study of control samples from healthy donors and cancer patients. Profiling relied on immunoSEQ multiplex PCR, and the TCRdb table lists in-frame clones only, not all of them. The table lists fewer than 65,000 clones, about nine tenths of them singletons, with around 1.5% in the top ten. The sample taken for sequencing was PBMCs. The receptors shown here come from a man aged 35 to 55 with colorectal cancer.

Here the CDR3 reads CASSQDTSSNQPQHF. As DNA, the CDR3 is TGCGCCAGCAGCCAAGATACGAGCAGCAATCAGCCCCAGCATTTT. The chain is built from TRBV4-3 and TRBJ1-5, with D unresolved. V was clipped by 0 bases and J by 1 base, with 7 bases between them. CDR1 LGHNA and CDR2 YSLEER come from the germline V gene. The CDR3 spans 15 residues.

The chain employs TRBV5-4 and TRBJ2-6; 8 bases are shared with TRBD1. CDR1 is SGHNT and CDR2 is YYREEE in the germline V gene (reference sequence). V dropped 4 bases and J dropped 1; count of bases not matched to a gene: 10. The CDR3 covers 18 residues. As DNA, the CDR3 is TGTGCCAGCAGCAATGAGGCAGGGGGCGCTTCTGGGGCCAACGTCCTGACTTTC. As protein: CASSNEAGGASGANVLTF.

The rearrangement joins TRBV30 to TRBJ2-1, with D hard to call. The germline V and J ends were trimmed by 1 base and 2 bases, with 12 bases remaining between them. The CDR3 runs to 15 residues. CDR1 and CDR2 (germline): GTSNPN, SVGIG (reference sequence). The CDR3 spells CAWSADSSPYNEQFF. For the CDR3, the DNA is TGTGCCTGGAGTGCCGACTCGTCTCCCTACAATGAGCAGTTCTTC. The whole variable domain, filled in from reference TRBV30 and TRBJ2-1, reads SQTIHQWPATLVQPVGSPLSLECTVEGTSNPNLYWYRQAAGRGLQLLFYSVGIGQISSEVPQNLSASRPQDRQFILSSKKLLLSDSGFYLCAWSADSSPYNEQFFGPGTRLTVL.

The gene calls are TRBV9 and TRBJ2-7; TRBD2 is a possible D gene (7 bases). Trimming shortened V by 2 bases and J by 4 bases, and 13 bases separated the two germline ends. CDR3 length: 14 residues. Germline lookup yields CDR1 SGDLS and CDR2 YYNGEE. The CDR3 reads CASSVGGGQYEQYF. The CDR3 nucleotides are TGTGCCAGCAGCGTCGGCGGGGGCCAATACGAGCAGTACTTC. The complete variable domain, with remaining parts taken from reference TRBV9 and TRBJ2-7, reads DSGVTQTPKHLITATGQRVTLRCSPRSGDLSVYWYQQSLDQGLQFLIQYYNGEERAKGNILERFSAQQFPDLHSELNLSSLELGDSALYFCASSVGGGQYEQYFGPGTRLTVT.

V usage is TRBV3-1 (or the pseudogene TRBV3-2) and J usage is TRBJ1-6, with 10 bases matching TRBD1. This CDR3 comprises 14 residues. Per the germline V gene, CDR1 is LGHDT and CDR2 is YNNKEL (reference sequence). With 0 bases clipped from V and 14 bases from J, the junction kept 4 bases outside the gene matches. The CDR3: CASSQEDRGQALHF. CDR3 nucleotides: TGTGCCAGCAGCCAAGAAGACAGGGGGCAGGCCCTCCACTTT.

V is TRBV6-5 and J is TRBJ2-1; D is unclear. V lost 0 bases, J lost 4 bases, and 13 bases lay in between. This CDR3 region has 16 residues. Germline V CDR1 and CDR2: MNHEY, SVGAGI. CDR3 region: CASSYSASGPYNEQFF. DNA of the CDR3: TGTGCCAGCAGTTACTCCGCAAGTGGACCATACAATGAGCAGTTCTTC.

The chain carries TRBV27 and TRBJ1-5, with D maybe TRBD1 (6 bases). This CDR3 has 13 residues. Between the trimmed V and J ends, which lost 5 bases and 5 bases, there was a span of 10 bases. The germline V gene encodes CDR1 MNHEY and CDR2 SMNVEV (reference sequence). The CDR3 region is CASSPTGYQPQHF. CDR3 DNA sequence: TGTGCCAGCAGTCCTACAGGGTATCAGCCCCAGCATTTT.

As regards this clone: Other DNA sequences in this specimen translate into the identical CDR3. CDR3 bases: TGTGCCAGCAGTGAGGGGAGGGGCTATGGCTACACCTTC. Encoded protein: CASSEGRGYGYTF. The genes are TRBV2 and TRBJ1-2, with D maybe TRBD1 (5 bases). Germline CDR1 SNHLY, CDR2 FYNNEI. Trimming left V 3 bases short and J 4 bases short, with 9 bases between. The CDR3 length is 13 residues.

V and J are TRBV30 and TRBJ1-3; D is possibly TRBD1 (5 bases). This CDR3 is built from 18 residues. V was pared by 6 bases and J by 1 base, with 25 bases between. Per germline, CDR1 GTSNPN and CDR2 SVGIG (reference sequence). Written as DNA, the CDR3 is TGTGCCTGTTACGGGGTCGGGGACCGCACCGCTTCTGGAAACACCATATATTTT. As protein: CACYGVGDRTASGNTIYF. The full variable domain, rest sourced from reference TRBV30 and TRBJ1-3, is SQTIHQWPATLVQPVGSPLSLECTVEGTSNPNLYWYRQAAGRGLQLLFYSVGIGQISSEVPQNLSASRPQDRQFILSSKKLLLSDSGFYLCACYGVGDRTASGNTIYFGEGSWLTVV.

The CDR3 here is CASSLRATNEKLFF. CDR3 bases: TGCGCCAGCAGCCTCAGGGCAACTAATGAAAAACTGTTTTTT. The J gene is TRBJ1-4, the V gene TRBV4-1; D is possibly TRBD1 (5 bases). The V gene's germline CDR1 is MGHRA and CDR2 YSYEKL. The V gene lost 4 bases and the J gene lost 0 bases, with 6 bases spanning the gap. This CDR3 is built from 14 residues.

V gene TRBV5-1 combines with J gene TRBJ2-5; tentatively, D is TRBD2 (6 bases). The V gene lost 3 bases and the J gene lost 4 bases, with 25 bases spanning the gap. The CDR3 consists of 18 residues. The germline V gene encodes CDR1 SGHRS and CDR2 YFSETQ. The CDR3 nucleotides read TGCGCCAGCAGCTCTATAGCGGAGGGACTGTTTTGGGGAGAGACCCAGTACTTC. This gives the protein CASSSIAEGLFWGETQYF.

V is TRBV5-5 and J is TRBJ2-7; D uncertain. From germline, CDR1 is SGHKS and CDR2 YYEKEE (reference sequence). The CDR3 totals 14 residues. Deletions cut 0 bases from V and 2 bases from J, with 9 bases between. CDR3 sequence: CASSLVRLAYEQYF. In DNA, the CDR3 is TGTGCCAGCAGCTTGGTGCGACTCGCCTACGAGCAGTACTTC.

The chain employs TRBV21-1 and TRBJ1-1. TRBV21-1 is labeled a pseudogene. This CDR3 is built from 13 residues. The CDR3 bases are TGTGCCAGCAGCCGAGGGGAGACACCGAAAGCTTTCTTT. Translated: CASSRGETPKAFF.

The chain combines TRBV4-1 with TRBJ2-1; possibly TRBD1 for D (6 bases). CDR3 length: 14 amino acids. Trimming stripped 3 bases from V and 9 bases from J, with 15 bases between. Germline loops: CDR1 MGHRA, CDR2 YSYEKL. In DNA form, the CDR3 reads TGCGCCAGCAGCCACAAAACAGGGCGCTCTGAGCAGTTCTTC. Amino acid sequence: CASSHKTGRSEQFF.

This clone was observed a single time. The chain recombines TRBV19 with TRBJ2-3, with 7 nucleotides matching TRBD2. With 3 bases clipped from V and 0 bases from J, the junction kept 6 bases outside the gene matches. CDR1 and CDR2 (germline): LNHDA, SQIVND (reference sequence). This CDR3 spans 16 amino acids. The CDR3 loop is CASSMASGGSTDTQYF. The CDR3 nucleotides read TGTGCCAGTAGTATGGCTAGCGGAGGAAGCACAGATACGCAGTATTTT. Supplemented by reference TRBV19 and TRBJ2-3, the full variable domain reads DGGITQSPKYLFRKEGQNVTLSCEQNLNHDAMYWYRQDPGQGLRLIYYSQIVNDFQKGDIAEGYSVSREKKESFPLTVTSAQKNPTAFYLCASSMASGGSTDTQYFGPGTRLTVL.

V and J are TRBV5-1 and TRBJ2-5; 11 nucleotides align to TRBD1. This CDR3 has 15 amino acids. With V trimmed by 2 bases and J by 9 bases, 9 bases remained unmatched. Germline CDR1 is SGHRS and CDR2 is YFSETQ. The DNA of the CDR3 is TGCGCCAGCAGCTTAGGGACAGGGGGTCCGGGGGCCCAGTACTTC. Its protein product is CASSLGTGGPGAQYF.

The rearrangement links TRBV6-1 to TRBJ2-7; perhaps D is TRBD1 or TRBD2 (6 bases each). Germline V gene data show CDR1 as MNHNS and CDR2 as SASEGT. The CDR3 runs to 14 residues. Deletions cut 1 base from V and 2 bases from J, with 9 bases between. The CDR3 nucleotides read TGTGCCAGCAGTGAAGAGGGGGGCCCCTACGAGCAGTACTTC. Translated: CASSEEGGPYEQYF.